A selection of T cell receptor beta chains follows, all from one sample in a study of blood T cell repertoires in COVID-19. TCRdb keeps only in-frame clones here, not all; method: immunoSEQ multiplex PCR. Found here are over 75,000 clones, approximately 80% of them singletons; the top ten hold 25% to 40%. Sequencing used peripheral blood. The source of these receptors is a woman of 80 years or more with active or convalescent COVID-19. Each CDR3 is given with its conserved first and last residue. A D gene is named only where the DNA matches it firmly. Where a row states a size, it is once, few, many or the class of an expanded clone; other rows omit it.

cdr3_aa,cdr3_nt,j_call,d_call,v_call,clone_size
CASSPDSNYGYTF,TGTGCCAGCAGCCCGGACTCTAACTATGGCTACACCTTC,TRBJ1-2,.,TRBV7-3,once
CASSLDGPDKYF,TGTGCCAGCAGCTTAGATGGTCCAGACAAGTACTTC,TRBJ2-7,.,TRBV7-9,few
CAHRRGDIQYF,TGTGCCCACCGACGGGGTGACATTCAGTACTTC,TRBJ2-4,.,TRBV30,once
CASTQTSSTDTQYF,TGTGCCTCCACACAGACTAGCAGCACAGATACGCAGTATTTT,TRBJ2-3,TRBD2,TRBV30,.
CAITPLAGAYNEQFF,TGTGCCATCACCCCCCTAGCGGGGGCCTACAATGAGCAGTTCTTC,TRBJ2-1,TRBD2,TRBV10-3,.
CASSLRTGDNTEAFF,TGTGCCAGCAGCCTTCGGACAGGAGATAACACTGAAGCTTTCTTT,TRBJ1-1,TRBD1,TRBV7-8,.
CASSVTSGNYEQYF,TGTGCCAGCAGCGTCACTAGCGGGAACTACGAGCAGTACTTC,TRBJ2-7,TRBD2,TRBV9,.
CASSGTSGRGSSYNEQFF,TGTGCCAGCAGCGGGACTAGCGGGAGGGGTAGCTCCTACAATGAGCAGTTCTTC,TRBJ2-1,TRBD2,TRBV28,.
CASSYGGGGWDSPLHF,TGTGCCAGCAGTTATGGAGGTGGGGGGTGGGATTCACCCCTCCACTTT,TRBJ1-6,.,TRBV6-6,.
CSASLGGSGNTIYF,TGCAGTGCTAGTTTGGGGGGCTCTGGAAACACCATATATTTT,TRBJ1-3,.,TRBV20-1,.
CASSSTKGAQGDQPQHF,TGTGCCAGCAGCTCAACGAAGGGGGCGCAGGGGGATCAGCCCCAGCATTTT,TRBJ1-5,TRBD1,TRBV6-4,once
CASSLMTGQAFF,TGTGCCAGCAGTTTAATGACAGGACAAGCTTTCTTT,TRBJ1-1,.,TRBV28,.